A single T cell receptor beta chain is shown here with its context. Its antigen is unidentified. 60 Vbeta and 13 Jbeta primers were used in PCR. TCRdb's copy holds only in-frame clones and misses some; the assay was immunoSEQ multiplex PCR. The sample shows 200,000 to 300,000 clones, 70% to 90% of them seen only once. The entry originates in a study of cytomegalovirus exposure and HLA in healthy donors. Study conclusions and caveats: Cytomegalovirus status, reportedly, was diagnosed with high specificity and sensitivity by the classifier. A highly shared variant cluster was judged a likely technical artifact. The authors enumerated 164 TCR beta chains as linked to cytomegalovirus. As immune exposure information, only CMV serostatus was available.

Germline values: CDR1 MGHRA, CDR2 YSYEKL. The CDR3 consists of 15 residues. V was trimmed by 3 bases and J by 1 base, leaving 12 bases between them. The chain combines TRBV4-1 with TRBJ1-1, with a possible D match to TRBD1 (5 bases). The sequenced sample was PBMCs. The clonotype comes from a girl aged 2-15 years in good health and CMV-seronegative. The CDR3 region is CASSHRQPTNTEAFF. In nucleotides, the CDR3 is TGCGCCAGCAGCCACAGACAGCCTACGAACACTGAAGCTTTCTTT.